This TCR beta chain is drawn from a study of OX40 agonist ivuxolimab in advanced cancers. Study context: Ivuxolimab, which patients received intravenously every 2 weeks, was dosed at 0.01 to 10 mg/kg. Enrolled patients in dose escalation had cancers that were hepatocellular carcinoma, melanoma, renal cell or head and neck cancer. Broader study findings: With doses of 0.1 to 3.0 mg/kg, CD4+ and CD8+ blood T cells had undergone clonal expansion by week 6. Some of the nonresponding patients also showed low levels of normalized T-cell clonal expansion.

Details on this clone: What it binds is not known.

The CDR3 runs to 11 residues. Germline CDR1 and CDR2: DFQATT and SNEGSKA (reference sequence). The ends were cut back, 3 bases at V and 6 bases at J, with 9 bases in the middle. Profiled with immunoSEQ multiplex PCR; TCRdb holds only in-frame clones, not every one. The top ten clones hold over 0.7% of a sample with about 87,000 clones, over 65% of them seen once. The sample here was CD4+ or CD8+ T cells sorted from blood, taken in a trial of the OX40 agonist ivuxolimab. V usage is TRBV20-1 and J usage is TRBJ2-7; a weak D match, TRBD1 (5 bases). The sequence derives from an adult with an advanced solid tumor such as melanoma, head and neck, liver or kidney cancer. Written as DNA, the CDR3 is TGCAGTGCTAGCCAGGGTACCGAGCAGTACTTC. It is translated as CSASQGTEQYF.